This T cell receptor beta chain was obtained from a study of OX40 agonist ivuxolimab in advanced cancers. People who had autoimmune disease history or systemic immunosuppression were excluded. The V gene's germline CDR1 is SGHTA and CDR2 FQGNSA. V lost 2 bases and J 4 bases, leaving 10 bases between the germline ends. The CDR3 has 14 residues. The table came from immunoSEQ multiplex PCR; TCRdb's copy has only in-frame clones and leaves some out. The table has about 96,000 clones, under 90% seen once; the top ten hold about 5.8%. The chain links TRBV7-2 to TRBJ2-3; D remains ambiguous. This clonotype was obtained from an adult with an advanced solid tumor such as melanoma, head and neck, liver or kidney cancer. Specimen: CD4+ or CD8+ T cells sorted from blood, collected in a trial of the OX40 agonist ivuxolimab. The CDR3 is CASSLRVGSDTQYF. DNA for the CDR3: TGTGCCAGCAGCTTACGCGTGGGTTCAGATACGCAGTATTTT.